The entry that follows covers one T cell receptor (beta chain) sequence. TCRdb's copy holds only in-frame clones and misses some; the assay was immunoSEQ multiplex PCR. The table lists about 150,000 clones, roughly nine tenths of them singletons, with approximately 9.2% in the top ten. CDR3 length: 15 amino acids. Germline V CDR1 and CDR2: SGHTA, FQGNSA. V lost 3 bases to trimming and J lost 4 bases, with 13 bases between them. This sample was taken from a study of cytomegalovirus exposure and HLA in healthy donors. The validation cohort, a group of roughly 120 subjects, included the donors and was separate from the approximately 670-subject first cohort.

This receptor was identified in a young woman in good health and CMV-seropositive. Sequences were obtained from PBMCs. The chain recombines TRBV7-2 with TRBJ2-1; TRBD2 is a possible D gene (6 bases). This chain's CDR3 is CASSFIGGEYNEQFF. CDR3 sequence (DNA): TGTGCCAGCAGCTTTATTGGCGGGGAGTACAATGAGCAGTTCTTC. The full variable domain, in which reference TRBV7-2 and TRBJ2-1 provide the parts outside the CDR3, is GAGVSQSPSNKVTEKGKDVELRCDPISGHTALYWYRQSLGQGLEFLIYFQGNSAPDKSGLPSDRFSAERTGGSVSTLTIQRTQQEDSAVYLCASSFIGGEYNEQFFGPGTRLTVL.